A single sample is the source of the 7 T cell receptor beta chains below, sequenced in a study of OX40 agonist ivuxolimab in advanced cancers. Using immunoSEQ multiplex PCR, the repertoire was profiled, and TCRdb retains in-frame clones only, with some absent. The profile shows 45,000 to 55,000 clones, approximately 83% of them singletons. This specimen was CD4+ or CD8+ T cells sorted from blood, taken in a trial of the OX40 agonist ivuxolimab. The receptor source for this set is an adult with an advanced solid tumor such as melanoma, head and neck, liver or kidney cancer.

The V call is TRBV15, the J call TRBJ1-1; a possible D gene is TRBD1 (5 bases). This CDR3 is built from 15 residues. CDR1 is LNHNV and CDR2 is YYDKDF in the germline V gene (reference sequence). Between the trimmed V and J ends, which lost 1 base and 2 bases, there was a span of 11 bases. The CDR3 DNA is TGTGCCACCAGCAGAGGGGAGGGGCACAACACTGAAGCTTTCTTT. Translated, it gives CATSRGEGHNTEAFF.

CDR3 in DNA: TGTGCCAGCTCACCGCGGTTTAGGGCTAGCCAAAGCGATCATGAGCAGTTCTTC. Translation: CASSPRFRASQSDHEQFF. V and J are TRBV18 and TRBJ2-1, with D perhaps matching TRBD2 (5 bases). Germline V gene lookup returns CDR1 KGHSH and CDR2 LQKENI. Trimming cost V 3 bases and J 8 bases, with 26 bases left between them. The CDR3 loop spans 18 amino acids.

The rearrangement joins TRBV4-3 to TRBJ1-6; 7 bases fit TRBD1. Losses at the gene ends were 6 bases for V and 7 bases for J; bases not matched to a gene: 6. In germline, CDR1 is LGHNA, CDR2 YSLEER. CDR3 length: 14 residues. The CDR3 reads CASSPGQRNSPLHF. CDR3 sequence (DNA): TGCGCCAGCAGTCCGGGACAGCGGAATTCACCCCTCCACTTT.

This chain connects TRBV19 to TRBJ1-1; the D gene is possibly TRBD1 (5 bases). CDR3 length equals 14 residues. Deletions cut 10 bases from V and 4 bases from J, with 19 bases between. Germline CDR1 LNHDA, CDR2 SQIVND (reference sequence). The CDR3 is CATTSQPGGTEAFF. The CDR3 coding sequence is TGTGCCACTACCAGCCAGCCGGGGGGCACTGAAGCTTTCTTT.

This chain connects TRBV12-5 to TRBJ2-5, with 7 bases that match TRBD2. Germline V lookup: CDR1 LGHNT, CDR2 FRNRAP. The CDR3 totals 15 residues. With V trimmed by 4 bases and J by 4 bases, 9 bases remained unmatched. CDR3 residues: CASGSSGPGGETQYF. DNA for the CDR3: TGTGCTAGTGGTTCCTCGGGACCGGGAGGAGAGACCCAGTACTTC.

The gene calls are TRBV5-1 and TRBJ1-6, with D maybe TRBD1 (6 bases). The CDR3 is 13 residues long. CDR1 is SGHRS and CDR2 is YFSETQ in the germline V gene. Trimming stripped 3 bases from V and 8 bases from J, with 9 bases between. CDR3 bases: TGCGCCAGCAGCTCAAACAGGGATTCACCCCTCCACTTT. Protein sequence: CASSSNRDSPLHF.

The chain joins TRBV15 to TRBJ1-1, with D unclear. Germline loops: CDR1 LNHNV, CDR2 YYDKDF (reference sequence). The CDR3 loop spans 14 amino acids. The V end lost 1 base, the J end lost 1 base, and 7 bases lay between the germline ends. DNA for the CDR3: TGTGCCACCAGCAGAGCTAGGACGAACACTGAAGCTTTCTTT. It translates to CATSRARTNTEAFF.